This T cell receptor (beta chain) is drawn from a study of shared clonotypes between healthy human individuals. Worth noting for this clone: Its matching antigen is unknown.

The study's findings and limits: When naive CD4 clonotypes were compared across a handful of donors, 4% to 6.5% were shared.

TCRdb's table, derived via immunoSEQ multiplex PCR, lists solely in-frame clones and lacks some. The sample contains around 2.1 million clones, 93% of which appear only once. The naive CD8 population came from CD45RO-negative cells selected for CCR7, without terminally differentiated effector memory CD45RA+ cells. The sequence was obtained from a man aged 18 to 30 in good health. Some clones in this sample may be carry-over from other donors' samples. Specimen: naive CD8+ T cells from PBMCs.

CDR3: CASSFTGPPPEQFF. CDR3 coding DNA: TGTGCCAGCAGCTTTACAGGTCCACCGCCTGAGCAGTTCTTC. V usage is TRBV7-2 and J usage is TRBJ2-1; tentatively, D is TRBD1 (5 bases). V was clipped by 3 bases and J by 9 bases, with 15 bases between them. This CDR3 contains 14 residues. Looked up from germline, CDR1 is SGHTA and CDR2 is FQGNSA.